The clone carrying this T cell receptor (beta chain) was counted at least ten times. The antigen remains undetermined. As for time point: patch test 3, about 24 weeks after DPC sensitization. Treatment denoted: therapeutic diphenylcyclopropenone sensitization with weekly scalp DPC. The germline V and J ends were trimmed by 1 base and 0 bases, with 10 bases remaining between them. Looked up from germline, CDR1 is LGHDT and CDR2 is YNNKEL (reference sequence). The CDR3 has 17 amino acids. This specimen comes from a study of human T cells and chemical hapten exposure. Each CDR3 protein is one row after TCRdb ran MiXCR on the RACE reads. The sample lists approximately 90,000 distinct CDR3 sequences, 27% occurring once. Broader study findings: Expanded TCRs produced significantly more large CDR3 similarity clusters than controls did.

The sequenced sample was whole blood, obtained in connection with sensitization to the hapten diphenylcyclopropenone (DPC). The genes are TRBV3-1 and TRBJ2-6; D is perhaps TRBD1 (5 bases). The receptor's source is a man aged 35 to 55 with alopecia areata. Some clones in this sample may be carry-over from other donors' samples. The CDR3 sequence: CASSQADSNSGANVLTF. The CDR3 coding sequence is TGTGCCAGCAGCCAAGCCGACAGTAACTCTGGGGCCAACGTCCTGACTTTC.